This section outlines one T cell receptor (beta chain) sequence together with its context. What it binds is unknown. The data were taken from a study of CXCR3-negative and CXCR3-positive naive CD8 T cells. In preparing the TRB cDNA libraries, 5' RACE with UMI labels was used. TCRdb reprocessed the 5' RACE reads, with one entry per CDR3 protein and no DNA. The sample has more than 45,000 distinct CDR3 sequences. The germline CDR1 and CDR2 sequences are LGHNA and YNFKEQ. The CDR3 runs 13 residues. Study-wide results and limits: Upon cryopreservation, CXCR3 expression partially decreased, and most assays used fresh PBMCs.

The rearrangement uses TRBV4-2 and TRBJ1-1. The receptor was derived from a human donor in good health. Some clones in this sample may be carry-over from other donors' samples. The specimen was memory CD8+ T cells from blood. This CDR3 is CASSQGLDTEAFF.